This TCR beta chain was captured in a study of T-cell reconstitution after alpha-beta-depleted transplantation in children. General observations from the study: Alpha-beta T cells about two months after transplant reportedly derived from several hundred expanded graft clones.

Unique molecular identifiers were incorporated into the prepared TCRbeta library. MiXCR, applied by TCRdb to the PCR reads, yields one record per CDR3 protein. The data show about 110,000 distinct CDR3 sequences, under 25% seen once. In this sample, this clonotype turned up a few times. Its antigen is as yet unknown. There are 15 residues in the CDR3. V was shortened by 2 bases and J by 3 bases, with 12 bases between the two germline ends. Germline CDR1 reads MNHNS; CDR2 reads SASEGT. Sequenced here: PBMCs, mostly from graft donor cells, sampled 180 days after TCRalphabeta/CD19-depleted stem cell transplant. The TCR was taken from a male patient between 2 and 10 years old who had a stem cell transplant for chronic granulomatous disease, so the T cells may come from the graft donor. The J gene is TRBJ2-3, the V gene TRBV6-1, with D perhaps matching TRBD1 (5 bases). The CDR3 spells CASSELKGSTDTQYF. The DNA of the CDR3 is TGTGCCAGCAGTGAATTGAAGGGGTCAACAGATACGCAGTATTTT.